The T cell receptor beta chain under discussion was sequenced for a study of T cells after posttransplantation cyclophosphamide. Study outcomes and limitations: Recipient CMV seropositivity and CMV reactivation strongly tracked TRB clonality. Tissue-infiltrating T cells from skin or gut overlapped little with blood T cells. Donor CD8+ memory clones often dominated recipient blood repertoires at later times.

This clone occurred many times. The target antigen is unknown. This table comes from immunoSEQ multiplex PCR, and its TCRdb copy is limited to in-frame clones, with some not included. Recorded here are fewer than 40,000 clones, with no singletons, and the ten leading clones hold 4.8%. Germline V gives CDR1 SGHRS, CDR2 YFSETQ. Trimming cost V 2 bases and J 6 bases; bases outside gene matches: 6. The CDR3 covers 15 residues. Peripheral blood was collected from the related graft donor on the marrow donation day. The gene calls are TRBV5-1 and TRBJ2-1; TRBD1 agrees at 9 bases. Sequenced sample: PBMCs. The receptor was derived from a young woman in good health and a related stem cell transplant donor. CDR3: CASSFGTGQINEQFF. CDR3 in DNA: TGCGCCAGCAGCTTCGGGACAGGGCAAATCAATGAGCAGTTCTTC. The whole variable domain, filled in from reference TRBV5-1 and TRBJ2-1, reads KAGVTQTPRYLIKTRGQQVTLSCSPISGHRSVSWYQQTPGQGLQFLFEYFSETQRNKGNFPGRFSGRQFSNSRSEMNVSTLELGDSALYLCASSFGTGQINEQFFGPGTRLTVL.